The sequence of this T cell receptor (beta chain) was determined in a study of identical twins listed by TCRdb under 2016. In terms of the full investigation: To test whether fetal clonotypes persist, this study deep-sequenced TCR alpha and beta repertoires from monozygotic twins, from unrelated adults of various ages, and from cord blood. To rule out contamination, replicate twin experiments were performed at different times with different library preparation protocols.

All donors were healthy Caucasians. Three pairs of female monozygotic twins, all aged roughly 18 to 29 years, were included in the twin cohort. CD4+ and CD8+ T cell populations were isolated with positive isolation kits from Invitrogen. Library construction relied on 5' RACE. This sample was sequenced with an Illumina HiSeq 2000. A universal primer binding site was introduced by template switching, and a unique molecular identifier was present in the final cDNA, enabling accurate counting of TCR cDNA molecules. Specific primers in the conserved constant-segment region were used to synthesize first-strand cDNA for TCR alpha and beta chains. To control for contamination, every cDNA library was double barcoded, receiving both a SMART-Mk sample barcode and Illumina barcodes. TruSeq adapter sequences, together with Illumina sample barcodes, were added in two successive PCR steps. The Illumina HiSeq platform was used with custom primers to sequence TCR alpha and beta cDNA libraries. In the source study's methods: Raw reads were processed with MiGEC to extract unique molecular identifiers, and MiXCR was used to determine CDR3 positions. For each individual, recombination models were inferred using an EM algorithm with the repgenHMM and IGoR tools. The analysis of shared clonotypes was done with the tcR package in R, with sharing normalized by the product of cloneset sizes. To study raw recombination without the effects of thymic and clonal selection, out-of-frame nonproductive sequences were analyzed. TCRdb ran its own pipeline on the public reads, namely fastp trimming at Q25 and MiXCR clone calling, and kept in-frame beta chains. Each CDR3 protein gets just one entry, which takes the most common genes and DNA from the rows behind it. The V and J calls follow TCRdb's processing rather than the paper's. The sample table holds about 330,000 distinct CDR3 sequences, of which more than 9% were seen once. The ten largest account for 7.2% of the sample.

Broad study findings and their caveats: Compared with coincidental sharing between unrelated individuals, out-of-frame TCR alpha sequences shared between twins showed an excess of sequences with low generation probability. Recombination models systematically underestimated out-of-frame TCR alpha sharing in monozygotic twins but agreed with sharing between unrelated individuals. Fewer insertions were carried by abundant cord blood beta clonotypes, a similar but weaker trend appeared in young adult naive repertoires, and no such trend appeared in memory repertoires. The excess sharing between twins in beta out-of-frame sequences was weaker because fewer shared sequences reduced the signal-to-noise ratio. Invariant T cells such as MAIT and iNKT could partly confound zero-insertion analyses, though diverse VJ usage argued against this for most clonotypes. Because the same donors could not be followed over many years, conclusions were based on cross-sectional statistical analysis.

The CDR3, cysteine through phenylalanine, is 18 amino acids long. Kept here is only the CDR3 DNA, which spans 54 bases and is read in frame from base 1. Via the germline V gene, CDR1 is SGHRS and CDR2 YFSETQ. Between the V and J ends, shortened by 3 bases and 0 bases respectively, the junction contains 21 bases. This clonotype was observed at least ten times. Its antigen is still unknown. Per-base qualities were not stored, and no clone one base away is much larger. These records were also assigned to another study, of yellow fever vaccine responses in identical twins. As noted in the second study: According to the authors, in identical twins the way T cells responded to vaccination appeared partly convergent and partly personalized. The study precisely tracked vaccine-responding T cell clones in identical twins.

Sequenced: CD8+ T cells sorted from blood. The rearranged segments are TRBV5-1 and TRBJ1-1; TRBD1 is a possible D gene, resting on 5 matching bases. The receptor was isolated from a woman aged 18-30 years in good health. The CDR3 reads CASSSLRRGFGMNTEAFF. The DNA reads TGCGCCAGCAGCTCCCTAAGAAGGGGCTTTGGGATGAACACTGAAGCTTTCTTT.